This T cell receptor beta chain appears in the sequencing data of a study of blood T cell repertoires in COVID-19. Overall study context: COVID-19 samples collected from the United States, Italy and Spain covered acute and convalescent phases. From T cells, B-cell-depleted T cells, or PBMCs came the material, which was cDNA or gDNA.

V lost 6 bases and J lost 0, with 12 bases in between. The CDR3 has 15 amino acids. Germline CDR1 reads MDHEN; CDR2 reads SYDVKM. Per the authors' pipeline: The assay estimated nucleated cells by amplifying reference gene primers. Data came from immunoSEQ multiplex PCR; TCRdb stores just in-frame clones and leaves some out. Clonal size and the V and J genes are those of that table, whereas D and trimming came from the DNA. The sample holds more than 55,000 clones, 85% to 90% seen once. This TCR derives from a man in his sixties with acute or convalescent COVID-19. What was sequenced was peripheral blood. This rearrangement joins TRBV28 to TRBJ1-3; D call uncertain. CDR3 residues: CASSPSSRSGNTIYF. CDR3 coding DNA: TGTGCCAGCAGCCCCTCGTCCCGCTCTGGAAACACCATATATTTT.